This is a list of T cell receptor beta chains from one sample in a study of blood T cell repertoires in COVID-19. Produced via immunoSEQ multiplex PCR; TCRdb's table is partial and in-frame only. The sample lists around 180,000 clones, 80% to 90% occurring once. Material: peripheral blood. The receptors shown here come from a human donor with active or convalescent COVID-19. The donor label of this sample is uncertain. CDR3s include the opening cysteine and the closing phenylalanine or tryptophan. Fields, in order: clone size, J gene, D gene, V gene, CDR3 DNA, CDR3 protein. A D gene is named only where the DNA matches it firmly. Size values are once, few and many counts, or a class for expanded clones, and some rows have none.

clone_size: .; j_call: TRBJ2-3; d_call: TRBD2; v_call: TRBV5-8; cdr3_nt: TGTGCCAGCAGCTTAGCGGGAGACGAAGATACGCAGTATTTT; cdr3_aa: CASSLAGDEDTQYF
clone_size: .; j_call: TRBJ2-7; d_call: TRBD2; v_call: TRBV3-1/TRBV3-2; cdr3_nt: TGTGCCAGCAGAAGCGGGGGGGACAGACAACCGGAGGAGCAGTACTTC; cdr3_aa: CASRSGGDRQPEEQYF
clone_size: .; j_call: TRBJ2-4; d_call: TRBD1; v_call: TRBV19; cdr3_nt: TGTGCCAGTAGTAATCGATGGACAGGGTCCAAAAACATTCAGTACTTC; cdr3_aa: CASSNRWTGSKNIQYF
clone_size: .; j_call: TRBJ2-6; d_call: .; v_call: TRBV3-1/TRBV3-2; cdr3_nt: TGTGCCAGCAGCCGAGGGGGGGGCCCCGGGGCCAACGTCCTGACTTTC; cdr3_aa: CASSRGGGPGANVLTF
clone_size: .; j_call: TRBJ2-6; d_call: TRBD2; v_call: TRBV2; cdr3_nt: TGTGCCAGCAGGGGGACTACCCTCTCTGGGGCCAACGTCCTGACTTTC; cdr3_aa: CASRGTTLSGANVLTF
clone_size: .; j_call: TRBJ2-1; d_call: .; v_call: TRBV7-8; cdr3_nt: TGTGCCAGCAGCTTAGCGCTTGTGGGCGTAGGTGAGCAGTTCTTC; cdr3_aa: CASSLALVGVGEQFF
clone_size: .; j_call: TRBJ1-6; d_call: TRBD1; v_call: TRBV27; cdr3_nt: TGTGCCAGCAGTTTCGGACAGGGCTCCTATAATTCACCCCTCCACTTT; cdr3_aa: CASSFGQGSYNSPLHF
clone_size: .; j_call: TRBJ1-5; d_call: .; v_call: TRBV28; cdr3_nt: TGTGCCAGCAGTTTATTGGGGGCCAATCAGCCCCAGCATTTT; cdr3_aa: CASSLLGANQPQHF
clone_size: .; j_call: TRBJ2-5; d_call: TRBD2; v_call: TRBV20-1; cdr3_nt: TGCAGTGCTAGTCTCAGCGGGGGGGCCAGAGAGACCCAGTACTTC; cdr3_aa: CSASLSGGARETQYF
clone_size: .; j_call: TRBJ1-1; d_call: .; v_call: TRBV24-1; cdr3_nt: TGTGCCACCAGCCCAGCGGGAGGGGGGGGAACTGAAGCTTTCTTT; cdr3_aa: CATSPAGGGGTEAFF
clone_size: .; j_call: TRBJ2-3; d_call: TRBD2; v_call: TRBV6-5; cdr3_nt: TGTGCCAGCAGTTACTGGACTAGCCTCACAGATACGCAGTATTTT; cdr3_aa: CASSYWTSLTDTQYF
clone_size: .; j_call: TRBJ2-2; d_call: .; v_call: TRBV4-2; cdr3_nt: TGTGCCAGCAGCCAGCCCATTGCTAGCGCCCTGAACACCGGGGAGCTGTTTTTT; cdr3_aa: CASSQPIASALNTGELFF
clone_size: .; j_call: TRBJ1-2; d_call: .; v_call: TRBV24-1; cdr3_nt: TGTGCCACCAGTCGAAGTAGTTTTCGGAGTGGGGGCTACACCTTC; cdr3_aa: CATSRSSFRSGGYTF
clone_size: .; j_call: TRBJ1-2; d_call: .; v_call: TRBV5-1; cdr3_nt: TGCGCCAGCAGCTTGGCCGGAGGGACTAACTATGGCTACACCTTC; cdr3_aa: CASSLAGGTNYGYTF
clone_size: many; j_call: TRBJ1-5; d_call: .; v_call: TRBV20-1; cdr3_nt: TGCAGTGCTAGTGGAGGGGGGGCCGTCAATCAGCCCCAGCATTTT; cdr3_aa: CSASGGGAVNQPQHF
clone_size: once; j_call: TRBJ2-7; d_call: .; v_call: TRBV11-3; cdr3_nt: TGTGCCAGCAGCTCGGACTCGTACGAGCAGTACTTC; cdr3_aa: CASSSDSYEQYF
clone_size: once; j_call: TRBJ2-2; d_call: .; v_call: TRBV28; cdr3_nt: TGTGCCAGCAGTTTGCTAGGGTTACAGGTCGATTTACATGACACCGGGGAGCTGTTTTTT; cdr3_aa: CASSLLGLQVDLHDTGELFF
clone_size: .; j_call: TRBJ2-5; d_call: TRBD2; v_call: TRBV9; cdr3_nt: TGTGCCAGCAGCGTAGGGGAGGGAGAGACCCAGTACTTC; cdr3_aa: CASSVGEGETQYF
clone_size: .; j_call: TRBJ2-7; d_call: TRBD2; v_call: TRBV27; cdr3_nt: TGTGCCAGCAGTGTAAAGCGGGAATGGGAGCAGTACTTC; cdr3_aa: CASSVKREWEQYF
clone_size: .; j_call: TRBJ2-3; d_call: TRBD2; v_call: TRBV5-1; cdr3_nt: TGCGCCAGCAGTGGCGGGAGGGTTCAAGATACGCAGTATTTT; cdr3_aa: CASSGGRVQDTQYF
clone_size: once; j_call: TRBJ1-2; d_call: .; v_call: TRBV28; cdr3_nt: TGTGCCAGCAGTTTATTGGAGGGGAACTATGGCTACACCTTC; cdr3_aa: CASSLLEGNYGYTF
clone_size: .; j_call: TRBJ2-1; d_call: .; v_call: TRBV28; cdr3_nt: TGTGCCATCGACACCCAGGGGAGCTCCTACAATGAGCAGTTCTTC; cdr3_aa: CAIDTQGSSYNEQFF
clone_size: .; j_call: TRBJ2-6; d_call: TRBD2; v_call: TRBV27; cdr3_nt: TGTGCCAGCAGCTTGTTAACTAGCGGGAGGACTGGGGCCAACGTCCTGACTTTC; cdr3_aa: CASSLLTSGRTGANVLTF
clone_size: .; j_call: TRBJ1-2; d_call: .; v_call: TRBV5-1; cdr3_nt: TGCGCCAGCAGCTTGTCCCCCACAAGTGCATATGGCTACACCTTC; cdr3_aa: CASSLSPTSAYGYTF
clone_size: few; j_call: TRBJ2-5; d_call: .; v_call: TRBV5-4; cdr3_nt: TGTGCCAGCAGCTTGGCTGGAGGGGACGGGGAGACCCAGTACTTC; cdr3_aa: CASSLAGGDGETQYF
clone_size: .; j_call: TRBJ2-1; d_call: .; v_call: TRBV10-2; cdr3_nt: TGCGCCAGCAGGGCTACGGGGGGCATCCCGCGCACTCCAGGGTCCAATGAGCAGTTCTTC; cdr3_aa: CASRATGGIPRTPGSNEQFF
clone_size: .; j_call: TRBJ2-3; d_call: TRBD2; v_call: TRBV7-6; cdr3_nt: TGTGCCAGCAGCGCACTAGCGGGGAGGGCAGATACGCAGTATTTT; cdr3_aa: CASSALAGRADTQYF
clone_size: .; j_call: TRBJ2-2; d_call: .; v_call: TRBV28; cdr3_nt: TGTGCCAGCGGCGGGGGGACAGGGACCGGGGAGCTGTTTTTT; cdr3_aa: CASGGGTGTGELFF
clone_size: hyperexpanded; j_call: TRBJ1-1; d_call: TRBD1; v_call: TRBV5-1; cdr3_nt: TGCGCCAGCAGCTTGTTAGGACAGGGGGGGAACACTGAAGCTTTCTTT; cdr3_aa: CASSLLGQGGNTEAFF
clone_size: .; j_call: TRBJ2-3; d_call: .; v_call: TRBV28; cdr3_nt: TGTGCCAGCAGTTTACGGAGAAGCACAGATACGCAGTATTTT; cdr3_aa: CASSLRRSTDTQYF
clone_size: .; j_call: TRBJ1-1; d_call: .; v_call: TRBV6-5; cdr3_nt: TGTGCCAGCAGCCAGTATCTGAACACTGAAGCTTTCTTT; cdr3_aa: CASSQYLNTEAFF
clone_size: .; j_call: TRBJ2-3; d_call: TRBD1; v_call: TRBV5-1; cdr3_nt: TGCGCCAGCAGCCTGGGACAGCTCACAGATACGCAGTATTTT; cdr3_aa: CASSLGQLTDTQYF
clone_size: .; j_call: TRBJ2-1; d_call: TRBD2; v_call: TRBV18; cdr3_nt: TGTGCCAGCTCACCTCTTGGGACTAGCGGGAGGCCGGAAAAGAGCAATGAGCAGTTCTTC; cdr3_aa: CASSPLGTSGRPEKSNEQFF
clone_size: once; j_call: TRBJ2-3; d_call: .; v_call: TRBV4-1; cdr3_nt: TGCGCCAGCGAACTAGCAGATACGCAGTATTTT; cdr3_aa: CASELADTQYF
clone_size: .; j_call: TRBJ2-5; d_call: .; v_call: TRBV28; cdr3_nt: TGTGCCAGCAGTTTGTCCTGGGAGGAGACCCAGTACTTC; cdr3_aa: CASSLSWEETQYF
clone_size: .; j_call: TRBJ1-1; d_call: TRBD1; v_call: TRBV19; cdr3_nt: TGTGCCATCTCCCGGAGGGGGCCCACTGAAGCTTTCTTT; cdr3_aa: CAISRRGPTEAFF
clone_size: .; j_call: TRBJ2-1; d_call: TRBD1; v_call: TRBV30; cdr3_nt: TGTGCCTGGAGGAGCGTCGGACAGGGGATATACAATGAGCAGTTCTTC; cdr3_aa: CAWRSVGQGIYNEQFF
clone_size: .; j_call: TRBJ1-1; d_call: TRBD1; v_call: TRBV19; cdr3_nt: TGTGCCAGTAGTCGTGTTGGGGACAGGGGCGTTGGGGCTTTCTTT; cdr3_aa: CASSRVGDRGVGAFF
clone_size: .; j_call: TRBJ2-5; d_call: TRBD2; v_call: TRBV5-6; cdr3_nt: TGTGCCAGCAGTTCCCGGCGGGAGGGGATAGAGACCCAGTACTTC; cdr3_aa: CASSSRREGIETQYF
clone_size: .; j_call: TRBJ1-2; d_call: .; v_call: TRBV12-3/TRBV12-4; cdr3_nt: TGTGCCAGCAGTGGGGCCAGTCCCCGGGGCTACACCTTC; cdr3_aa: CASSGASPRGYTF
clone_size: .; j_call: TRBJ2-3; d_call: TRBD1; v_call: TRBV28; cdr3_nt: TGTGCCAGCAGTCTGCCGGGGACAGGGTCGGGCACGCAGTATTTT; cdr3_aa: CASSLPGTGSGTQYF
clone_size: once; j_call: TRBJ2-7; d_call: TRBD1; v_call: TRBV9; cdr3_nt: TGTGCCAGCAGCGTAGCGACAGGGGGCCCCTACGAGCAGTACTTC; cdr3_aa: CASSVATGGPYEQYF
clone_size: .; j_call: TRBJ1-3; d_call: .; v_call: TRBV4-2; cdr3_nt: TGTGCCGACGTCGTGCCCGGAGTCTCTGGAAACACCATATATTTT; cdr3_aa: CADVVPGVSGNTIYF
clone_size: .; j_call: TRBJ2-5; d_call: TRBD2; v_call: TRBV7-3; cdr3_nt: TGTGCCAGCAGCCTGACTAGCGGTAGGGGGACCCAGTACTTC; cdr3_aa: CASSLTSGRGTQYF
clone_size: .; j_call: TRBJ2-7; d_call: .; v_call: TRBV19; cdr3_nt: TGTGCCAGTAGCCGAGACAGCCTTATATCCGAGCAGTACTTC; cdr3_aa: CASSRDSLISEQYF
clone_size: few; j_call: TRBJ2-2; d_call: .; v_call: TRBV12-2; cdr3_nt: TGTGCAAGTCGCTTACTAGCGGGAGACACCGGGGAGCTGTTTTTT; cdr3_aa: CASRLLAGDTGELFF
clone_size: .; j_call: TRBJ2-1; d_call: TRBD2; v_call: TRBV19; cdr3_nt: TGTGCCAGTAGTATAGCTAGCGGGGGGGCCAATGAGCAGTTCTTC; cdr3_aa: CASSIASGGANEQFF